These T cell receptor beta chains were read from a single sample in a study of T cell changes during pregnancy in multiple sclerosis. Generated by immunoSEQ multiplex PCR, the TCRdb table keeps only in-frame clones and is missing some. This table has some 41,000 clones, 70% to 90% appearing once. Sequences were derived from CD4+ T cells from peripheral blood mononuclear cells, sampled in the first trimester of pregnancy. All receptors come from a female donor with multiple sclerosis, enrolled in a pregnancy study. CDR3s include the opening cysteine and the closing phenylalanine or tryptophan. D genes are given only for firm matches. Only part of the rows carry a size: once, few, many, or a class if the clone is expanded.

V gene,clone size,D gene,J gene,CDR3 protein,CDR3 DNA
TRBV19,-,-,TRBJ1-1,CASSIERNTEAFF,TGTGCCAGTAGTATAGAGAGGAACACTGAAGCTTTCTTT
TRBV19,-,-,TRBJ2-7,CASSPTGSEQYF,TGTGCCAGTAGCCCAACAGGGAGCGAGCAGTACTTC
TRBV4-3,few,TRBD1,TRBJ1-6,CASSTHPGQGDSPLHF,TGCGCCAGCAGCACACACCCGGGACAGGGGGATTCACCCCTCCACTTT
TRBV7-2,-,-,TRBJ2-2,CASSFQGMGTGELFF,TGTGCCAGCAGCTTCCAGGGAATGGGCACCGGGGAGCTGTTTTTT
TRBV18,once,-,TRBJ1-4,CASSLQQGPNEKLFF,TGTGCCAGCTCATTACAACAGGGCCCTAATGAAAAACTGTTTTTT
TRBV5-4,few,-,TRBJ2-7,CASSLGGENEQYF,TGTGCCAGCAGCTTGGGGGGGGAGAACGAGCAGTACTTC
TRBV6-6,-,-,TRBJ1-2,CASSYPSSPGRDGYTF,TGTGCCAGCAGTTACCCCTCTTCACCAGGGAGGGATGGCTACACCTTC
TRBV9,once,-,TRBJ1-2,CASSVGLEGRYGYTF,TGTGCCAGCAGCGTGGGGTTAGAGGGTCGCTATGGCTACACCTTC
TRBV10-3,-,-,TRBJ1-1,CAISRGGHSTTEAFF,TGTGCCATCAGTCGCGGCGGGCACTCTACCACTGAAGCTTTCTTT
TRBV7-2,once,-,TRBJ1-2,CASSLVSGGGYTF,TGTGCCAGCAGCTTAGTGAGTGGGGGGGGCTACACCTTC
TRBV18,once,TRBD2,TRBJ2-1,CASSPGVAGLVSSYNEQFF,TGTGCCAGCTCACCGGGGGTAGCGGGCCTAGTGAGCTCCTACAATGAGCAGTTCTTC
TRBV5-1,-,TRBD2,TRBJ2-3,CASSLEGGRVRADTQYF,TGCGCCAGCAGCTTGGAAGGCGGGAGGGTTCGGGCAGATACGCAGTATTTT
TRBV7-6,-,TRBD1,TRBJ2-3,CARGSTGGPLRTDTQYF,TGTGCCAGGGGCTCGACAGGGGGCCCTTTAAGGACAGATACGCAGTATTTT
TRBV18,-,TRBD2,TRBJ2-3,CASSPPTSGGATDTQYF,TGTGCCAGCTCACCACCCACTAGCGGGGGAGCCACAGATACGCAGTATTTT
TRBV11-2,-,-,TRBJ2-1,CASSWGGRISYNEQFF,TGTGCCAGCAGCTGGGGGGGGCGGATAAGTTACAATGAGCAGTTCTTC
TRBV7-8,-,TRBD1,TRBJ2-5,CASSLVGRGLQETQYF,TGTGCCAGCAGCTTAGTCGGCAGGGGGCTGCAAGAGACCCAGTACTTC
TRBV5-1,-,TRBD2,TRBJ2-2,CASSAGTSLYTGELFF,TGCGCCAGCAGCGCCGGGACTAGCCTATACACCGGGGAGCTGTTTTTT
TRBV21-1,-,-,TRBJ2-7,CASTTTRREVFDYEQYF,TGTGCCAGCACCACAACGAGGAGGGAGGTATTCGACTACGAGCAGTACTTC
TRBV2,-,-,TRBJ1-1,CASKSGTQNTEAFF,TGTGCCAGCAAGTCAGGGACTCAGAACACTGAAGCTTTCTTT
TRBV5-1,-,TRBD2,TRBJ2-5,CASNLLGLAGGYQETQYF,TGCGCCAGCAACCTTTTGGGACTAGCGGGGGGATACCAAGAGACCCAGTACTTC
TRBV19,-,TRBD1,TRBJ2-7,CASSNPGQGSYEQYF,TGTGCCAGTAGTAACCCGGGACAGGGGTCCTACGAGCAGTACTTC
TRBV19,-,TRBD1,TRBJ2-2,CASSMPPGQGFTGELFF,TGTGCCAGTAGTATGCCTCCGGGACAGGGGTTTACCGGGGAGCTGTTTTTT
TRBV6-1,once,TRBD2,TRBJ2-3,CASRMGLAGGTQYF,TGTGCCAGCAGGATGGGACTAGCGGGGGGGACGCAGTATTTT
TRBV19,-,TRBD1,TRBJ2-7,CASSTLTGGSREQYF,TGTGCCAGTAGTACCCTGACAGGGGGCTCTCGGGAGCAGTACTTC
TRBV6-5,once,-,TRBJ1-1,CASSLQGNTEAFF,TGTGCCAGCAGCCTACAGGGGAACACTGAAGCTTTCTTT
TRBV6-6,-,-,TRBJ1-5,CASRREANQPQHF,TGTGCCAGCAGAAGGGAGGCCAATCAGCCCCAGCATTTT
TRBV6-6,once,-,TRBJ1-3,CASSYQQSSGNTIYF,TGTGCCAGCAGTTATCAACAGAGCTCTGGAAACACCATATATTTT
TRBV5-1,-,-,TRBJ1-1,CASSLGGDTEAFF,TGCGCCAGCAGCTTGGGGGGGGACACTGAAGCTTTCTTT
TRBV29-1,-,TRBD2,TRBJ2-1,CSVEDRGSGGINYNEQFF,TGCAGCGTTGAAGATCGTGGTAGCGGGGGGATTAACTACAATGAGCAGTTCTTC
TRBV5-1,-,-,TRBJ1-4,CASSLLGGDEKLFF,TGCGCCAGCAGCTTGTTAGGGGGTGATGAAAAACTGTTTTTT
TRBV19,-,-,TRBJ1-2,CASSIDHRYNYGYTF,TGTGCCAGTAGTATAGATCACCGGTATAACTATGGCTACACCTTC
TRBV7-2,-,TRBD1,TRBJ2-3,CASSFRGKSDTQYF,TGTGCCAGCAGCTTCAGGGGGAAGTCAGATACGCAGTATTTT
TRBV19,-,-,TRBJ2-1,CASSMWRAGQFF,TGTGCCAGTAGTATGTGGAGGGCCGGGCAGTTCTTC
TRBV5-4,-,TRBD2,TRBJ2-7,CASSSWTSGTYEQYF,TGTGCCAGCAGCTCTTGGACTAGCGGAACCTACGAGCAGTACTTC
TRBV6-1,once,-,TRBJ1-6,CASSGGQQDSSYNSPLHF,TGTGCCAGCAGTGGGGGACAACAGGATAGCTCCTATAATTCACCCCTCCACTTT
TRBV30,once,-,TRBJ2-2,CAWTGTRTGELFF,TGTGCCTGGACCGGGACTCGTACCGGGGAGCTGTTTTTT
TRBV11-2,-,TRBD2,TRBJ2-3,CASSSGLAAFTDTQYF,TGTGCCAGCAGCTCCGGACTAGCGGCGTTCACAGATACGCAGTATTTT
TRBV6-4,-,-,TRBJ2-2,CASSQLTSTGELFF,TGTGCCAGCAGCCAACTTACTAGCACCGGGGAGCTGTTTTTT
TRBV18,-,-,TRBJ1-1,CASSPLGDTKGTEAFF,TGTGCCAGCTCACCACTTGGGGACACAAAGGGCACTGAAGCTTTCTTT
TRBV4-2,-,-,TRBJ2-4,CASSQGPPSAKNIQYF,TGTGCCAGCAGCCAAGGTCCCCCATCAGCCAAAAACATTCAGTACTTC
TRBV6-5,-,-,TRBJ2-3,CASSYRGPRDTQYF,TGTGCCAGCAGTTACCGAGGGCCCAGGGATACGCAGTATTTT
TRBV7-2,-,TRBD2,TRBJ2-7,CASSLSGGTTYEQYF,TGTGCCAGCAGCTTATCCGGGGGGACCACCTACGAGCAGTACTTC
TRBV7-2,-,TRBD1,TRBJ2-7,CASSQDRGRDEQYF,TGTGCCAGCAGCCAAGACAGGGGGCGAGACGAGCAGTACTTC
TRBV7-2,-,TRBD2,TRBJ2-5,CASRLKSGGVQETQYF,TGTGCCAGCAGGTTAAAAAGCGGGGGGGTACAAGAGACCCAGTACTTC
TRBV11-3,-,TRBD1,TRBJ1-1,CASSLGSTGATEAFF,TGTGCCAGCAGCTTAGGGTCGACAGGGGCCACTGAAGCTTTCTTT
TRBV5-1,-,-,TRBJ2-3,CASSFTATTDTQYF,TGCGCCAGCAGCTTTACAGCAACCACAGATACGCAGTATTTT
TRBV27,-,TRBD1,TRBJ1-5,CASSSTGAGVQNLAIQPQHF,TGTGCCAGCAGTTCCACAGGGGCCGGAGTACAGAACTTAGCAATTCAGCCCCAGCATTTT
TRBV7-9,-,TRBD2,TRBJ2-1,CASSDRDYYNEQFF,TGTGCCAGCAGCGACCGGGACTACTACAATGAGCAGTTCTTC
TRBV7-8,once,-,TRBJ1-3,CASSLPGHRSGNTIYF,TGTGCCAGCAGCTTGCCCGGACATCGCTCTGGAAACACCATATATTTT
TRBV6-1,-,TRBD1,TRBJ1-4,CASSARQGDEKLFF,TGTGCCAGCAGTGCGAGACAGGGGGATGAAAAACTGTTTTTT
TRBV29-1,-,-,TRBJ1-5,CSPTHRPKPRENGVEPQHF,TGCAGCCCAACCCACCGTCCTAAGCCCCGGGAGAACGGGGTGGAGCCCCAGCATTTT
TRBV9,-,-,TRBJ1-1,CASSVDGGTEAFF,TGTGCCAGCAGCGTAGATGGAGGCACTGAAGCTTTCTTT
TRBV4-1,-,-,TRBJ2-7,CASSQDPSLDYEQYF,TGCGCCAGCAGCCAAGACCCAAGCCTTGACTACGAGCAGTACTTC
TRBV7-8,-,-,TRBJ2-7,CASSPDQTGSYEQYF,TGTGCCAGCAGCCCCGATCAAACAGGGTCCTACGAGCAGTACTTC
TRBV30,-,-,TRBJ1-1,CAWSRTGNTEAFF,TGTGCCTGGAGCCGTACAGGGAACACTGAAGCTTTCTTT
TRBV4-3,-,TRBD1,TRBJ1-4,CASSQDLGQGEEKLFF,TGCGCCAGCAGCCAAGATCTCGGACAGGGGGAAGAAAAACTGTTTTTT
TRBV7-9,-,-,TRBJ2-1,CASTNLRTGSSYNEQFF,TGTGCCAGCACCAACCTCCGGACCGGGAGCTCCTACAATGAGCAGTTCTTC
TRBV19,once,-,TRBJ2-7,CASSQRTDSYEQYF,TGTGCCAGTAGTCAACGGACGGACAGCTACGAGCAGTACTTC
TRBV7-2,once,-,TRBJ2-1,CASSLDQYNEQFF,TGTGCCAGCAGCTTAGACCAGTACAATGAGCAGTTCTTC